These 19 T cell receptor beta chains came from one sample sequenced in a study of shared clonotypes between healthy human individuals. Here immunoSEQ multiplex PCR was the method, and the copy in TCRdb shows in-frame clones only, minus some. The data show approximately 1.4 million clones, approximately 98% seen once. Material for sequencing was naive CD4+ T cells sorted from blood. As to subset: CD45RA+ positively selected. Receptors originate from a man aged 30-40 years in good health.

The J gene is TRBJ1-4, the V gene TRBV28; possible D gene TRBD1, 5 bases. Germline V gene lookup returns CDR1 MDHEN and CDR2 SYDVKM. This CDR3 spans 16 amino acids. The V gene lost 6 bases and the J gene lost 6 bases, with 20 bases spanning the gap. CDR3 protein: CASRSIGGIFDEKLFF. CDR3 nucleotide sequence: TGTGCCAGCAGGTCTATCGGGGGGATTTTCGATGAAAAACTGTTTTTT.

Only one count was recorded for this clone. The CDR3 is CASSSKTSGATDTQYF. The CDR3 DNA reads TGTGCCAGCAGTTCCAAGACTAGCGGGGCAACAGATACGCAGTATTTT. The chain uses TRBV6-5 and TRBJ2-3, with TRBD2 matching over 11 bases. The CDR3 sequence is 16 residues long. With V trimmed by 4 bases and J by 3 bases, 6 bases remained unmatched. Germline lookup yields CDR1 MNHEY and CDR2 SVGAGI.

The chain's CDR3 is CASGSLSGDYNEQFF. CDR3 in DNA: TGTGCTAGTGGTTCCCTTAGCGGGGACTACAATGAGCAGTTCTTC. V usage is TRBV12-5 and J usage is TRBJ2-1, with 8 positions matching TRBD2. V trimming: 4 bases; J trimming: 3 bases; junction bases outside the gene matches: 5. The CDR3 is 15 amino acids. The germline V gene has CDR1 LGHNT and CDR2 FRNRAP.

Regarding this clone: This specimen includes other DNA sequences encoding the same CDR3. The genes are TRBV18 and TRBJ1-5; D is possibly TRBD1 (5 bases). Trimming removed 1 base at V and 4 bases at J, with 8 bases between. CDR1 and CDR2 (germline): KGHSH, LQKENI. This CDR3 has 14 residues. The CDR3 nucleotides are TGTGCCAGCTCACCACTCCCAGGGAATCAGCCCCAGCATTTT. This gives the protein CASSPLPGNQPQHF.

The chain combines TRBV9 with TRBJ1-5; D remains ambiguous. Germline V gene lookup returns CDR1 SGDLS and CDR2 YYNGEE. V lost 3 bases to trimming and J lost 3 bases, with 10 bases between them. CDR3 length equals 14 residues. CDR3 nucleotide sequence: TGTGCCAGCAGCGCGGGAACGAACAATCAGCCCCAGCATTTT. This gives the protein CASSAGTNNQPQHF.

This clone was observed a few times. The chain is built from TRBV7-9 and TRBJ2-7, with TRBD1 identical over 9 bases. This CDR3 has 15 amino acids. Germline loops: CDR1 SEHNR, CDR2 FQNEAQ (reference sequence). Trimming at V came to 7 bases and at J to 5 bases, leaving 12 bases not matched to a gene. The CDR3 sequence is CASTRAGTGIDEQYF. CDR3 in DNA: TGTGCCAGCACCCGGGCCGGGACAGGGATCGACGAGCAGTACTTC.

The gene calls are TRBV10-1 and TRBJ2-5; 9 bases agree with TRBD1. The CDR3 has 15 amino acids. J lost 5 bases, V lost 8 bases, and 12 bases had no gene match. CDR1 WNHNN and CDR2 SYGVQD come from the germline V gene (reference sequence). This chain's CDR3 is CASGMRTGDGETQYF. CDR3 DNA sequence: TGCGCCAGCGGCATGAGGACAGGGGACGGGGAGACCCAGTACTTC.

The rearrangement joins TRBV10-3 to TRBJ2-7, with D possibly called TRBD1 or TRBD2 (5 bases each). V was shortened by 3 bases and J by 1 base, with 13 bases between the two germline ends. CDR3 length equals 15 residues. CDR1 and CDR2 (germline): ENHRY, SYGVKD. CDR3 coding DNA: TGTGCCATCAGTGACTACGGGACCCCATCCTACGAGCAGTACTTC. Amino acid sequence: CAISDYGTPSYEQYF.

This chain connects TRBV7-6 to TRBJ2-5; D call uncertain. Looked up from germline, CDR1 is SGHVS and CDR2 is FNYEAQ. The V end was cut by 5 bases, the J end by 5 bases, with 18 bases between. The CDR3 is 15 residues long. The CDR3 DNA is TGTGCCAGCAGCCAAGTCAGGTCCCGTTCGGAGACCCAGTACTTC. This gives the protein CASSQVRSRSETQYF.

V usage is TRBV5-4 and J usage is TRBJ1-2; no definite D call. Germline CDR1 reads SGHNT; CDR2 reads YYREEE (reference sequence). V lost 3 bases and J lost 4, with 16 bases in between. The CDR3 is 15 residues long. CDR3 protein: CASSSPLPAGYGYTF. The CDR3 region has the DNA TGTGCCAGCAGCTCCCCTCTTCCGGCGGGCTATGGCTACACCTTC.

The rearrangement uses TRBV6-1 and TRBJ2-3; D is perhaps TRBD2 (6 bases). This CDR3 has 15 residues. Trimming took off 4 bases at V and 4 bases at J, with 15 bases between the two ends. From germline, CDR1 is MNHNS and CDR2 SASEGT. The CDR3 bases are TGTGCCAGCAGTGGGTTTGGAGGGAGCGCAGATACGCAGTATTTT. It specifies CASSGFGGSADTQYF.

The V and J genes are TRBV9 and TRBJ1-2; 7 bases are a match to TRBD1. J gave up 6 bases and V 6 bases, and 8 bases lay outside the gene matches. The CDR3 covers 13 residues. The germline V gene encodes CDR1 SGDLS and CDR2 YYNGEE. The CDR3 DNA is TGTGCCAGCACCGAGGGGGCCCACGATGGCTACACCTTC. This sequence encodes CASTEGAHDGYTF.

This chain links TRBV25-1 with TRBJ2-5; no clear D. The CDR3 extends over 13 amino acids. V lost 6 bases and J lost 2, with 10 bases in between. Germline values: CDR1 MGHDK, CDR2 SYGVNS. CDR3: CASRTTGQETQYF. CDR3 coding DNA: TGTGCCAGCAGAACCACCGGGCAAGAGACCCAGTACTTC. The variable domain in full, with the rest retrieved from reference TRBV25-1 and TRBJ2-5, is EADIYQTPRYLVIGTGKKITLECSQTMGHDKMYWYQQDPGMELHLIHYSYGVNSTEKGDLSSESTVSRIRTEHFPLTLESARPSHTSQYLCASRTTGQETQYFGPGTRLLVL.

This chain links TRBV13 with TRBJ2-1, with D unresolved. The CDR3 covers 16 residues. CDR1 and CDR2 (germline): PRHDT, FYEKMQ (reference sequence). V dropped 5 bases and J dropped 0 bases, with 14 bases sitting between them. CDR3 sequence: CASSPQVERSYNEQFF. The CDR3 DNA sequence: TGTGCCAGCAGCCCCCAGGTGGAGCGCTCCTACAATGAGCAGTTCTTC.

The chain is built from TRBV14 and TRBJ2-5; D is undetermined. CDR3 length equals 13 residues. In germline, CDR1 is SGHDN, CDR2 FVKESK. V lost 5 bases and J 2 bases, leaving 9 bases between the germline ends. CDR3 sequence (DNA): TGTGCCAGCAGCACGCAGCTACAAGAGACCCAGTACTTC. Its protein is CASSTQLQETQYF.

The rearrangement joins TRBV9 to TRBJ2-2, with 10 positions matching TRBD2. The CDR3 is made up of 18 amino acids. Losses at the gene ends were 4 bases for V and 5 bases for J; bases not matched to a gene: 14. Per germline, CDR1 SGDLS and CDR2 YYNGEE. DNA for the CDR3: TGTGCCAGCAGCCCCCTCCGGGGACTAGCGTTAAGTACCGGGGAGCTGTTTTTT. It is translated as CASSPLRGLALSTGELFF.

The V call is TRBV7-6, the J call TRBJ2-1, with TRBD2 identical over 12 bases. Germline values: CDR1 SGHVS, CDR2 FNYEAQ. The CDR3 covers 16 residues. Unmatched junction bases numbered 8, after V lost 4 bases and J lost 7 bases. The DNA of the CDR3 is TGTGCCAGCAGCTCTAGCGGGAGGGCCATCTGGAATGAGCAGTTCTTC. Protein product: CASSSSGRAIWNEQFF.

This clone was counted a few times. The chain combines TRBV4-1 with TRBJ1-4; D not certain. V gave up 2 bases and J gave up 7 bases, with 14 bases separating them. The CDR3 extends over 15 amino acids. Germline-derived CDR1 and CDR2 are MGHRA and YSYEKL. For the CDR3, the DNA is TGCGCCAGCAGCCAACCTAGGGAACGTGGTGAAAAACTGTTTTTT. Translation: CASSQPRERGEKLFF.

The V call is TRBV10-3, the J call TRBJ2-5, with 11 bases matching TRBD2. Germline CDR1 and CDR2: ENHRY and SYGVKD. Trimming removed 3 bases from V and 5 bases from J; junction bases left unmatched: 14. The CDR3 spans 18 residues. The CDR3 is CAISDGARTSGRKETQYF. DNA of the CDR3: TGTGCCATCAGTGATGGGGCCAGAACTAGCGGGAGAAAGGAGACCCAGTACTTC.